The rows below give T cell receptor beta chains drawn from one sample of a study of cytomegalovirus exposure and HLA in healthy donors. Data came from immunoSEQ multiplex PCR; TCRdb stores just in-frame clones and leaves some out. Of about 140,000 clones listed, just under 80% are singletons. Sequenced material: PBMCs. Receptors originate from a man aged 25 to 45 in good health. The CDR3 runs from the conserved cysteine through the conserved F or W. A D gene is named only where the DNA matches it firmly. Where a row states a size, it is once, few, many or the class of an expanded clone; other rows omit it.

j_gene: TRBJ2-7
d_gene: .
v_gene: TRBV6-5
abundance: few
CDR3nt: TGTGCCAGCAGCAACTATCGACGGAGCGAGCAGTACTTC
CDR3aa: CASSNYRRSEQYF

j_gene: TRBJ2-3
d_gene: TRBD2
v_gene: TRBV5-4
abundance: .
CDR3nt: TGTGCCAGCAGCCCTGGACTAGCGGGAGTAAGCACAGATACGCAGTATTTT
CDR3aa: CASSPGLAGVSTDTQYF

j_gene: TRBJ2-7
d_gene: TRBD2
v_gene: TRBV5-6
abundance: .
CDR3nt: TGTGCCAGCAGCTTCAGGACTAGACCCCACGAGCAGTACTTC
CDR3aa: CASSFRTRPHEQYF

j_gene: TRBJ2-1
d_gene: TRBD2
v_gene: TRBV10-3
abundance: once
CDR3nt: TGTGCCATCAGTGAGTCGACTAGCGGGATTGCTGAGCAGTTCTTC
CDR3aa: CAISESTSGIAEQFF

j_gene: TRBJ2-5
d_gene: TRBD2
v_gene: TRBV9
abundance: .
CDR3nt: TGTGCCAGCGGCGCCTCAGGGGCTAGCGGGAGAAAAGAGACCCAGTACTTC
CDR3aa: CASGASGASGRKETQYF

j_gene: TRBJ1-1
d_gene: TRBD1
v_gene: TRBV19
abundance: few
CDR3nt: TGTGCCAGTAGTTTCTTAGGGGGCGTAGTAAAGGACACTGAAGCTTTCTTT
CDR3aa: CASSFLGGVVKDTEAFF

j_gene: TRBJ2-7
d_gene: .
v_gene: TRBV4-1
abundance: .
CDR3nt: TGCGCCAGCAGCCAAGTTGAGGCGCGGTCGGCGAGCTACGAGCAGTACTTC
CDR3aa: CASSQVEARSASYEQYF

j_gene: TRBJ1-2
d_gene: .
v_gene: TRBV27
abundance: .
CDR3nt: TGTGCCAGCAGGCCCCTGGCGGGCTTAATATATGGCTACACCTTC
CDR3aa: CASRPLAGLIYGYTF

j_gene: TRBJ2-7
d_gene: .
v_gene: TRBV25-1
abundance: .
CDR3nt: TGTGCCAGCAGTGTTGGGGAGAGGGGAGGCTACGAGCAGTACTTC
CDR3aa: CASSVGERGGYEQYF

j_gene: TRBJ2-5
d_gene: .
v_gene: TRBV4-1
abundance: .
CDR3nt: TGCGCCAGCAGCCAAGCCCTCCCAGAGACCCAGTACTTC
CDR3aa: CASSQALPETQYF

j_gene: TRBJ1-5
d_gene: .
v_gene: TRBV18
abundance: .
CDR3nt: TGTGCCAGCTCACCACCCTCGACTCCAAATCAGCCCCAGCATTTT
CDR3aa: CASSPPSTPNQPQHF

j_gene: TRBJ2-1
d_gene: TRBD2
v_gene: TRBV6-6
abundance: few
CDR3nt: TGTGCCAGCAGGAAGCGGGAGGTATACAATGAGCAGTTCTTC
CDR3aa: CASRKREVYNEQFF

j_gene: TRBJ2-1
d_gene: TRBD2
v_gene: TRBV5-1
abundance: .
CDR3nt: TGCGCCAGCAGCGTCGGGACTAGCGGCTACAATGAGCAGTTCTTC
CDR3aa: CASSVGTSGYNEQFF

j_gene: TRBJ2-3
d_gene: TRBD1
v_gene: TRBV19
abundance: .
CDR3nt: TGTGCCAGTAGTAAGGACAGGGGCGTTAACACAGATACGCAGTATTTT
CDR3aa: CASSKDRGVNTDTQYF

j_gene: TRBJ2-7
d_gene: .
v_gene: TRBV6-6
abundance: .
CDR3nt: TGTGCCAGCAGAGAGGCCAACCCCTACGAGCAGTACTTC
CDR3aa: CASREANPYEQYF

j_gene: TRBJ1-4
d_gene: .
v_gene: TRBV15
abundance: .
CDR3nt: TGTGCCACCAGGGACAGAACTAATGAAAAACTGTTTTTT
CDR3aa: CATRDRTNEKLFF

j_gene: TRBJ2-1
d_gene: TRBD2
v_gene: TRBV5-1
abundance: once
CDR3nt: TGCGCCAGCAGCTCCCTTCTCCCGGGAGGGGGTAATGAGCAGTTCTTC
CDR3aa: CASSSLLPGGGNEQFF

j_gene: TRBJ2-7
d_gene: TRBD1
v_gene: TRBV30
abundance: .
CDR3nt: TGTGCCTGGAGTGTAAAGGGACAGGGGGCGCGGTACGAGCAGTACTTC
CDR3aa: CAWSVKGQGARYEQYF

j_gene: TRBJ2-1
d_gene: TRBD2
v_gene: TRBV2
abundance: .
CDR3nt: TGTGCCAGCAGCCCAAGCGGAGCGGGGACCTCCTACAATGAGCAGTTCTTC
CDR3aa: CASSPSGAGTSYNEQFF

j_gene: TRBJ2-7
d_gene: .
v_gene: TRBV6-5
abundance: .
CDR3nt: TGTGCCAGCAGGTCCCCGGATAGCGGTCCCTACGAGCAGTACTTC
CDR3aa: CASRSPDSGPYEQYF

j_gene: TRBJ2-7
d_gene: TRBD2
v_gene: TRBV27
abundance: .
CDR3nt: TGTGCCAGTGGGGCTAGCGGCGCCTACGAGCAGTACTTC
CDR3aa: CASGASGAYEQYF

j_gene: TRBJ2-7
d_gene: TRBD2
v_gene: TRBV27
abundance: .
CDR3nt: TGTGCCAGCAGCCGGACTAGCGGCTCCTACGAGCAGTACTTC
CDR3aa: CASSRTSGSYEQYF

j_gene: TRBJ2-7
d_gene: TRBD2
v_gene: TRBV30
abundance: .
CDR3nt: TGTGCCTGGACAACTAGCGGCTACGAGCAGTACTTC
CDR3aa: CAWTTSGYEQYF

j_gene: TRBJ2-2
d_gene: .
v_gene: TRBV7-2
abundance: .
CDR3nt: TGTGCCAGCAGCCGACAGACAAACACCGGGGAGCTGTTTTTT
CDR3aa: CASSRQTNTGELFF

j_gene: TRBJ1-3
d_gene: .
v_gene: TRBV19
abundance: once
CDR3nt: TGTGCCAGTAGTAGCCCCCCGTCCACAGATTCGGCTGGAAACACCATATATTTT
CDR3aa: CASSSPPSTDSAGNTIYF

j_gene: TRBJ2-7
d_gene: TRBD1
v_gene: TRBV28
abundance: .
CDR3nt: TGTGCCAGCAGTTTTGGGGGCAGGGGGTACGAGCAGTACTTC
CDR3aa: CASSFGGRGYEQYF

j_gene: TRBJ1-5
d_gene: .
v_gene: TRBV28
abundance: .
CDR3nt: TGTGCCAGCGGGCAGGGTAATCAGCCCCAGCATTTT
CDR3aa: CASGQGNQPQHF

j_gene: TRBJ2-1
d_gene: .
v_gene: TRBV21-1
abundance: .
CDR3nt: TGTGCCAGCAGCTTGCGGGAAGGTGAGCAGTTCTTC
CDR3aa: CASSLREGEQFF

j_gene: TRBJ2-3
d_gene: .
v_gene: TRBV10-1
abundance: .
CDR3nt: TGCGCCAGCAGTGATGGCAGGAGCACAGATACGCAGTATTTT
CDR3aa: CASSDGRSTDTQYF

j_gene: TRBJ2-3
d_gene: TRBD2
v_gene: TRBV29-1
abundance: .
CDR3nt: TGCAGCGTTGGTGAGCGGGGCGTCGCCTTGTTGTATACGCAGTATTTT
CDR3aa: CSVGERGVALLYTQYF